This entry features one TCR beta chain sequence. Its cognate antigen is unknown. The protocol was immunoSEQ multiplex PCR, while the TCRdb copy is restricted to in-frame clones and leaves out a portion. The repertoire holds 99,000 or so clones, around 86% seen once, with 2.5% to 4% in the top ten. The data originate from a study of T cell responses to AZD1222 COVID-19 vaccine. Findings and limits, study-wide: Spike was spanned by vaccine-associated CD4 TCRs, which were dominant at 160-218 and 743-854. Breadth and depth of Spike-specific TCRs rose after two AZD1222 doses.

The material was peripheral blood, obtained 28 days after the second dose of the MenACWY control vaccine. This receptor was identified in an adult who received the MenACWY meningococcal vaccine as a control.

As DNA, the CDR3 is TGTGCCAGCAGTCTGCAGAGTTCCTATAATTCACCCCTCCACTTT. Protein sequence: CASSLQSSYNSPLHF. The V gene is TRBV6-4, the J gene TRBJ1-6; D ambiguous. Deletions cut 5 bases from V and 1 base from J, with 9 bases between. CDR3 length: 15 residues. CDR1 is MRHNA and CDR2 is SNTAGT in the germline V gene.